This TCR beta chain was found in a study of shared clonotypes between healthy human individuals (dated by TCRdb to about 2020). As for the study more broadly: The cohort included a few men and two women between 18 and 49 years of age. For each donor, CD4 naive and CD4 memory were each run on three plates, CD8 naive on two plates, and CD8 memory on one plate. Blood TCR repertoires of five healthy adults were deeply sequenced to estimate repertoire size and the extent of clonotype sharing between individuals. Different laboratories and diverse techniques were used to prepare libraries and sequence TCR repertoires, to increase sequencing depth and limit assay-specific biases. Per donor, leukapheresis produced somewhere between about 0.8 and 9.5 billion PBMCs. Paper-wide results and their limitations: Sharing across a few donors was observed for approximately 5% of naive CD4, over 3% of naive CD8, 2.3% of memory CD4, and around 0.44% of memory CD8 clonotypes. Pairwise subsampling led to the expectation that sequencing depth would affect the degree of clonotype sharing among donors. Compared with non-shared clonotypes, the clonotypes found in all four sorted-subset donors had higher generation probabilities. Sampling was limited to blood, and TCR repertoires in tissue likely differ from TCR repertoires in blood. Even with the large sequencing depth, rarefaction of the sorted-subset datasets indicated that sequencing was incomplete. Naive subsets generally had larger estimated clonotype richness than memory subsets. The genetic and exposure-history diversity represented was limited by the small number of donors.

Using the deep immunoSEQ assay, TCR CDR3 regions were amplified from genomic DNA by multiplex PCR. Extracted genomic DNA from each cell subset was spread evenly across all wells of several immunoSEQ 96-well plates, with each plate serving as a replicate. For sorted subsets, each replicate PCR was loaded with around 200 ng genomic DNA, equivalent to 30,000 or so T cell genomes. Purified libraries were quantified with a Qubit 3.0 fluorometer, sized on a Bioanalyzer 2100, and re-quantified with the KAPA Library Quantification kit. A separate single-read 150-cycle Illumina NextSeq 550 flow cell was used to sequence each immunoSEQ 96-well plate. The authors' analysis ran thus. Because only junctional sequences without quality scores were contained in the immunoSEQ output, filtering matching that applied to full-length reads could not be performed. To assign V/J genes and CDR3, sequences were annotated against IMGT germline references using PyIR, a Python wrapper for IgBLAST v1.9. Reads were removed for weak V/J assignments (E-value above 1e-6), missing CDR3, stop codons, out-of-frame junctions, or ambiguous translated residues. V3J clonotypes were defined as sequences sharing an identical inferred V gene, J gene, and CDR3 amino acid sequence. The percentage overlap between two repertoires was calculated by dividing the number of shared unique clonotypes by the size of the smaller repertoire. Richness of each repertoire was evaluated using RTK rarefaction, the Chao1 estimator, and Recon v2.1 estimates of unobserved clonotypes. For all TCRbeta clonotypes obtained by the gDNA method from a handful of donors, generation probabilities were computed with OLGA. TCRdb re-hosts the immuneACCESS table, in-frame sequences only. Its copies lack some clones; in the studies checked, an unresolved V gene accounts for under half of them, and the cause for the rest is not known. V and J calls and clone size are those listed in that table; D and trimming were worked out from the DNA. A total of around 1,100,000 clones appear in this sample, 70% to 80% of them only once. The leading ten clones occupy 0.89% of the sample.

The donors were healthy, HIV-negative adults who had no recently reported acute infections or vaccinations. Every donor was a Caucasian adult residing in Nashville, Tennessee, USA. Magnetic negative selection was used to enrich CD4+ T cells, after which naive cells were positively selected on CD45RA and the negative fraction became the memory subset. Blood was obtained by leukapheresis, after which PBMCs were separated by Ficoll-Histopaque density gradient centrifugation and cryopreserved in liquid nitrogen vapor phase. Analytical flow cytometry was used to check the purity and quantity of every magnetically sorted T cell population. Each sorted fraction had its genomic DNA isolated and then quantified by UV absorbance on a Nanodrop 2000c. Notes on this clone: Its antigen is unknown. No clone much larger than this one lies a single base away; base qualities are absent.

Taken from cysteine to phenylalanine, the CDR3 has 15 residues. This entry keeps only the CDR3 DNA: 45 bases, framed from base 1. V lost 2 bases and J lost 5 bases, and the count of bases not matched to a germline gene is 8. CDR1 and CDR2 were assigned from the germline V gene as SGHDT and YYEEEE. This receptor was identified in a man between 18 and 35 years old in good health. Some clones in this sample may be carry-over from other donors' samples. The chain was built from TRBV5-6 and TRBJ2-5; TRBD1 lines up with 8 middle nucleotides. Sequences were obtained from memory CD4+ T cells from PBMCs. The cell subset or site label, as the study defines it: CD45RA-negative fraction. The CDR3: CASSFRTGSGETQYF. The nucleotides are TGTGCCAGCAGCTTCCGGACAGGGAGTGGTGAGACCCAGTACTTC.